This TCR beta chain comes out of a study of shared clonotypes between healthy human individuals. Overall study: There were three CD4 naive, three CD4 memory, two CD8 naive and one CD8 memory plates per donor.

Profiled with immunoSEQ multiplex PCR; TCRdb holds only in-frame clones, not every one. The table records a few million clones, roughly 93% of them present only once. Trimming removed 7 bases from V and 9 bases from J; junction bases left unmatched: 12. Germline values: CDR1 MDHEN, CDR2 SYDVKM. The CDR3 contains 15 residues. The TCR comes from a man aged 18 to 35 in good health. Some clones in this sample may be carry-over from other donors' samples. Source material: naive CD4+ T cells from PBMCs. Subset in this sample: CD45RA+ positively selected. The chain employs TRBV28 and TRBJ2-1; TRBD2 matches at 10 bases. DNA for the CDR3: TGTGCCAGCACCCCCCTAGCGGGAGTCTGGGGTGAGCAGTTCTTC. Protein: CASTPLAGVWGEQFF.